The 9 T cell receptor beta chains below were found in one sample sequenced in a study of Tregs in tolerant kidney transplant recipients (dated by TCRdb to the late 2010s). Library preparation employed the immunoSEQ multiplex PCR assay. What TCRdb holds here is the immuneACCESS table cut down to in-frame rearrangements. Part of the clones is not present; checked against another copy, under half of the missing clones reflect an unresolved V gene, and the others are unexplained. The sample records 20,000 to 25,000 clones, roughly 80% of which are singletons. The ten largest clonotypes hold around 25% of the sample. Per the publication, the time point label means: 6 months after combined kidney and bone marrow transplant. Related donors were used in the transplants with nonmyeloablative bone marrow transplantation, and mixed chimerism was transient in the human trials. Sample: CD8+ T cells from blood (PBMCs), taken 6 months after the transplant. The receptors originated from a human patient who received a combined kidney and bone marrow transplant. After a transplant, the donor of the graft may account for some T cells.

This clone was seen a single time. CDR3 protein: CASPLLSGGGKETQYF. CDR3 bases: TGTGCCAGCCCTCTCTTGTCGGGGGGGGGAAAAGAGACCCAGTACTTC. The chain joins TRBV25-1 to TRBJ2-5; 8 nucleotides agree with TRBD2. The CDR3 has 16 amino acids. CDR1 is MGHDK and CDR2 is SYGVNS in the germline V gene. The V and J ends lost 8 bases and 3 bases, in that order; junction bases with no gene match: 14.

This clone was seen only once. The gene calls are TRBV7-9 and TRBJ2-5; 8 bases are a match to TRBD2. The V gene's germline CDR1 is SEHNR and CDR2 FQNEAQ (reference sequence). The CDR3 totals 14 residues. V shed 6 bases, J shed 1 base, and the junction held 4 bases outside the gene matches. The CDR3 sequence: CASRPGLAQETQYF. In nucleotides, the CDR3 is TGTGCCAGCAGACCTGGACTAGCCCAAGAGACCCAGTACTTC.

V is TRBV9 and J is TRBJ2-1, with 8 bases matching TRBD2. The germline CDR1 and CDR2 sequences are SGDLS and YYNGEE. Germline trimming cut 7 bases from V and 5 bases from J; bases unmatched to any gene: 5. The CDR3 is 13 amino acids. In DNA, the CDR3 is TGTGCCAGCGACGGGGGGGCCCACAATGAGCAGTTCTTC. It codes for CASDGGAHNEQFF.

The CDR3 sequence is CASSSLLTVDEAFF. DNA of the CDR3: TGTGCCAGCAGCTCACTCCTGACAGTCGATGAAGCTTTCTTT. The chain uses TRBV7-9 and TRBJ1-1; perhaps TRBD1 as D (5 bases). Trimming took off 4 bases at V and 7 bases at J, with 16 bases between the two ends. The germline V gene encodes CDR1 SEHNR and CDR2 FQNEAQ (reference sequence). The CDR3 loop spans 14 amino acids.

The CDR3 reads CATSSWSATGELFF. In nucleotides, the CDR3 is TGTGCCACCAGCAGTTGGTCTGCGACCGGGGAGCTGTTTTTT. The chain employs TRBV15 and TRBJ2-2; no clear D gene. The CDR3 has 14 residues. CDR1 is LNHNV, CDR2 YYDKDF, per germline (reference sequence). The V end was cut by 3 bases, the J end by 5 bases, with 10 bases between.

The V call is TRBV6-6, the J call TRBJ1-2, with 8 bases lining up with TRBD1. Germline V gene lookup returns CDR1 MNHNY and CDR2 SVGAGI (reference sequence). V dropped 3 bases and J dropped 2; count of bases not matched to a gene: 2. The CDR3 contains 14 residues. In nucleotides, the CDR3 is TGTGCCAGCAGTTATCCAGGGGGCAACTATGGCTACACCTTC. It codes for CASSYPGGNYGYTF.

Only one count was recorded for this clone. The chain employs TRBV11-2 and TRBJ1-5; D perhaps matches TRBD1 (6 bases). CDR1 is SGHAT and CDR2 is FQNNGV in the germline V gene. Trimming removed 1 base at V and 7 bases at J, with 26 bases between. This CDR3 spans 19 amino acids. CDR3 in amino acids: CASSLVGVGVGGVAQPQHF. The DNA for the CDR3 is TGTGCCAGCAGCTTAGTTGGGGTAGGTGTAGGGGGTGTAGCGCAGCCCCAGCATTTT.

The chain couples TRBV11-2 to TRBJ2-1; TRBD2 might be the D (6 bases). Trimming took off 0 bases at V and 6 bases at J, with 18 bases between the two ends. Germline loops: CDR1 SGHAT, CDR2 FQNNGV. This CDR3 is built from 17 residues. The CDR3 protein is CASSLDRAGNRANEQFF. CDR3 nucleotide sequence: TGTGCCAGCAGCTTAGATAGGGCGGGAAACCGGGCCAATGAGCAGTTCTTC.

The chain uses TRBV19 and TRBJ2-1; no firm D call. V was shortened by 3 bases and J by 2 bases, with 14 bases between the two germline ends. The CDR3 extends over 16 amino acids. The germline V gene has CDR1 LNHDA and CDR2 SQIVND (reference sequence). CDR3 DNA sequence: TGTGCCAGTAGTATTTATGGCGGTCGGGCCTACAATGAGCAGTTCTTC. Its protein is CASSIYGGRAYNEQFF. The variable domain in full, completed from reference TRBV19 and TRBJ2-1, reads DGGITQSPKYLFRKEGQNVTLSCEQNLNHDAMYWYRQDPGQGLRLIYYSQIVNDFQKGDIAEGYSVSREKKESFPLTVTSAQKNPTAFYLCASSIYGGRAYNEQFFGPGTRLTVL.